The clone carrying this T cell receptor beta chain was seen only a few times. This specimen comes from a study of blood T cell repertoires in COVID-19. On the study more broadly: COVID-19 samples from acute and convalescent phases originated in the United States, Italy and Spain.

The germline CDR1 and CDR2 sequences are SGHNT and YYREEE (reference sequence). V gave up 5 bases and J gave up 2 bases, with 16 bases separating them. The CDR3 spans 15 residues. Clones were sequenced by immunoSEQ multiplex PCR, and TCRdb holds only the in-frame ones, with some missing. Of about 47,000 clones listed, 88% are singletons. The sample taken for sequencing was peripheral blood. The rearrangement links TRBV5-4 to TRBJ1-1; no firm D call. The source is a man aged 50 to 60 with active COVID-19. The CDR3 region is CASSRNGGYNTEAFF. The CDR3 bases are TGTGCCAGCAGTCGCAACGGCGGCTATAACACTGAAGCTTTCTTT.